This T cell receptor (beta chain) was sequenced in a study of response to subunit inactivated influenza vaccine. Broader study findings: The authors suggested that every seasonal influenza vaccination recruits few new T cells.

Via MiXCR, TCRdb re-called the RT-PCR reads, giving one row per CDR3 protein. The sample comprises some 800,000 distinct CDR3 sequences, around 20% of which are singletons, and 10% rests with the top ten. Germline values: CDR1 SQVTM, CDR2 ANQGSEA. This CDR3 comprises 13 residues. V shed 7 bases and J shed 2 bases, with 13 bases lying between them. Comments on this clonotype: Its specificity is not known.

The receptor's source is a man aged 50 to 59 who received an inactivated influenza vaccine. The V and J genes are TRBV29-1 and TRBJ2-3; perhaps TRBD1 as D (6 bases). The sequences come from PBMCs from blood, collected 4 to 6 days after vaccination. The CDR3 protein is CSGKGVITDTQYF. CDR3 DNA: TGCAGCGGGAAGGGGGTGATCACAGATACGCAGTATTTT.